The 15 T cell receptor beta chains below were found in one sample sequenced in a study of blood T cell repertoires in COVID-19. Here immunoSEQ multiplex PCR was the method, and the copy in TCRdb shows in-frame clones only, minus some. The sample has under 250,000 clones, about 85% seen once. What was sequenced was peripheral blood. The receptor source for this set is a man aged 50 to 60 who had recovered from COVID-19.

The rearrangement uses TRBV4-1 and TRBJ2-7; 10 bases map to TRBD2. CDR3 length equals 16 residues. Trimming at V came to 1 base and at J to 5 bases, leaving 8 bases not matched to a gene. CDR1 is MGHRA, CDR2 YSYEKL, per germline. The CDR3 loop is CASSQGLSGRVNEQYF. In DNA form, the CDR3 reads TGCGCCAGCAGCCAAGGTCTCAGCGGGAGGGTCAACGAGCAGTACTTC.

The J gene is TRBJ2-2, the V gene TRBV3-1 (or the pseudogene TRBV3-2); tentative D call: TRBD2 (5 bases). Germline CDR1 reads LGHDT; CDR2 reads YNNKEL (reference sequence). V lost 4 bases and J 1 base, leaving 16 bases between the germline ends. There are 17 residues in the CDR3. CDR3 nucleotide sequence: TGTGCCAGCAGCCCCCCCCGGCGGGTTAGGAACACCGGGGAGCTGTTTTTT. This sequence encodes CASSPPRRVRNTGELFF.

The table lists this clone with a few counts. V and J are TRBV9 and TRBJ2-3; a possible D gene is TRBD2 (6 bases). This CDR3 is 15 amino acids long. Germline CDR1 SGDLS, CDR2 YYNGEE. The V end lost 2 bases, the J end lost 3 bases, and 13 bases lay between the germline ends. This CDR3 is CASSVSAGLTDTQYF. The CDR3 DNA reads TGTGCCAGCAGCGTGTCTGCGGGACTGACAGATACGCAGTATTTT.

The rearrangement links TRBV27 to TRBJ1-2; tentative D call: TRBD1 (6 bases). Germline values: CDR1 MNHEY, CDR2 SMNVEV (reference sequence). The V gene lost 4 bases and the J gene lost 4 bases, with 19 bases spanning the gap. The CDR3 has 16 amino acids. This CDR3 reads CASSSYPRQDSYGYTF. The CDR3 DNA is TGTGCCAGCAGTTCATATCCGCGACAGGACTCCTATGGCTACACCTTC.

The gene calls are TRBV7-2 and TRBJ2-1; 7 bases agree with TRBD2. V shed 5 bases and J 7 bases; nucleotides not matched to a gene: 11. Germline-derived CDR1 and CDR2 are SGHTA and FQGNSA. This CDR3 has 15 amino acids. CDR3 nucleotide sequence: TGTGCCAGCAGCCCCCAAAGCGGGGTTCGGAATGAGCAGTTCTTC. Amino acid sequence: CASSPQSGVRNEQFF.

The chain carries TRBV18 and TRBJ2-5; tentatively, D is TRBD1 (6 bases). CDR3 length equals 15 residues. CDR1 is KGHSH, CDR2 LQKENI, per germline. Trimming left V 3 bases short and J 6 bases short, with 17 bases between. The CDR3 bases are TGTGCCAGCTCACCTCCCCTACAGGGCGGACAGACCCAGTACTTC. Amino acid sequence: CASSPPLQGGQTQYF. The full variable domain, with the rest looked up from reference TRBV18 and TRBJ2-5, is NAGVMQNPRHLVRRRGQEARLRCSPMKGHSHVYWYRQLPEEGLKFMVYLQKENIIDESGMPKERFSAEFPKEGPSILRIQQVVRGDSAAYFCASSPPLQGGQTQYFGPGTRLLVL.

The chain combines TRBV7-9 with TRBJ2-5; D gene unclear. V was cut by 3 bases and J by 1 base, with 6 bases left in between. CDR3 length equals 13 residues. Germline values: CDR1 SEHNR, CDR2 FQNEAQ (reference sequence). CDR3 protein: CASSFVVQETQYF. CDR3 coding DNA: TGTGCCAGCAGCTTTGTAGTCCAAGAGACCCAGTACTTC.

This clone turned up a few times. The chain recombines TRBV2 with TRBJ1-6, with D maybe TRBD1 (5 bases). Germline values: CDR1 SNHLY, CDR2 FYNNEI. The CDR3 extends over 16 amino acids. V was trimmed by 2 bases and J by 10 bases, leaving 18 bases between them. CDR3 nucleotide sequence: TGTGCCAGCAGTGAATCGGGCGGGGGATGGAGGTCACCCCTCCACTTT. Translated, it gives CASSESGGGWRSPLHF.

The CDR3 here is CASSQGTGKRGASGNTIYF. The CDR3 DNA sequence: TGTGCCAGCAGTCAGGGGACAGGGAAAAGGGGGGCATCTGGAAACACCATATATTTT. The chain is built from TRBV6-6 and TRBJ1-3; 9 bases align to TRBD1. This CDR3 region has 19 residues. Trimming at V came to 5 bases and at J to 1 base, leaving 15 bases not matched to a gene. CDR1 MNHNY and CDR2 SVGAGI come from the germline V gene (reference sequence).

The CDR3 spells CASSIGTGHSYEQYF. The CDR3 region has the DNA TGTGCCAGTAGTATAGGGACAGGGCACTCCTACGAGCAGTACTTC. This rearrangement joins TRBV19 to TRBJ2-7, with 8 bases lining up with TRBD1. CDR1 is LNHDA, CDR2 SQIVND, per germline (reference sequence). The CDR3 covers 15 residues. Unmatched junction bases numbered 2, after V lost 1 base and J lost 0 bases.

This chain uses TRBV7-9 with TRBJ2-1, with 9 bases fitting TRBD2. The V gene's germline CDR1 is SEHNR and CDR2 FQNEAQ (reference sequence). With V trimmed by 5 bases and J by 7 bases, 9 bases remained unmatched. CDR3 length equals 15 residues. The CDR3 nucleotides read TGTGCCAGCAGCACCTTTAGCGGGAGAGTAAATGAGCAGTTCTTC. Translation gives CASSTFSGRVNEQFF.

This chain links TRBV28 with TRBJ2-5, with 9 bases matching TRBD2. Losses at the gene ends were 0 bases for V and 5 bases for J; bases not matched to a gene: 7. Germline values: CDR1 MDHEN, CDR2 SYDVKM. The CDR3 spans 16 residues. The chain's CDR3 is CASSLWRGSGSETQYF. The CDR3 nucleotides read TGTGCCAGCAGTTTATGGAGGGGTAGCGGGAGTGAGACCCAGTACTTC.

The rearrangement links TRBV10-3 to TRBJ1-2, with D possibly being TRBD1 (6 bases). Per germline, CDR1 ENHRY and CDR2 SYGVKD. The CDR3 spans 15 residues. V shed 3 bases and J shed 1 base, with 12 bases lying between them. For the CDR3, the DNA is TGTGCCATCAGTGACCGGGACATCATTAACTATGGCTACACCTTC. Encoded protein: CAISDRDIINYGYTF.

The chain joins TRBV6-6 to TRBJ1-2; 7 bases map to TRBD1. V lost 2 bases and J lost 3; bases outside the gene matches: 6. Germline V gene lookup returns CDR1 MNHNY and CDR2 SVGAGI (reference sequence). The CDR3 has 15 amino acids. The CDR3 DNA reads as TGTGCCAGCAGTTACCCACAGGGGAATCACTATGGCTACACCTTC. The encoded protein is CASSYPQGNHYGYTF.

The gene calls are TRBV5-6 and TRBJ2-7; D is perhaps TRBD2 (5 bases). V was shortened by 2 bases and J by 6 bases, with 12 bases between the two germline ends. Germline V lookup: CDR1 SGHDT, CDR2 YYEEEE. This CDR3 is 13 amino acids long. The CDR3 DNA reads as TGTGCCAGCAGCTTCCTAGGGAGACGCGAGCAGTACTTC. Its translation: CASSFLGRREQYF.